This TCR beta chain was sequenced during a study of circulating and synovial CD4+ cells in juvenile arthritis. Study findings and constraints: Circulating pathogenic-like lymphocytes shared a substantially higher fraction of CDR3 sequences with synovium than bulk blood. Shared-clonotype fractions with synovium likely underestimate full repertoire overlap.

This clone was observed a single time. Its antigen is not identified. Measured with immunoSEQ multiplex PCR; TCRdb has only the in-frame clones, and not every one. The sample includes over 15,000 clones, around 91% of them seen just once. Material for sequencing was CD4+ T cells from blood. The receptor was isolated from a human donor with juvenile idiopathic arthritis.

DNA for the CDR3: TGTGCCAGCAGTATAGCGGGGTCAAACTATGGCTACACCTTC. It encodes CASSIAGSNYGYTF. The V and J genes are TRBV25-1 and TRBJ1-2, with no clear D. Trimming left V 5 bases short and J 2 bases short, with 12 bases between. In germline, CDR1 is MGHDK, CDR2 SYGVNS. The CDR3 contains 14 residues.